The 28 T cell receptor beta chains reported below all come from one sample, sequenced in a study of blood T cell repertoires in COVID-19. TCRdb keeps only in-frame clones here, not all; method: immunoSEQ multiplex PCR. Of fewer than 200,000 clones in the sample, approximately 85% were seen once. Sequencing was carried out using peripheral blood. These receptor sequences come from a woman aged 80 or older with acute or convalescent COVID-19.

V gene TRBV9 combines with J gene TRBJ2-5; 16 bases line up with TRBD2. There are 17 residues in the CDR3. The germline V gene has CDR1 SGDLS and CDR2 YYNGEE. V lost 4 bases to trimming and J lost 4 bases; unmatched junction nucleotides: 7. The CDR3 region is CASSPGTSGGATETQYF. The DNA for the CDR3 is TGTGCCAGCAGCCCAGGGACTAGCGGGGGGGCAACAGAGACCCAGTACTTC.

CDR3 protein: CSVLANYGYTF. CDR3 in DNA: TGCAGTGTTTTAGCTAACTATGGCTACACCTTC. This chain joins TRBV20-1 and TRBJ1-2; no definite D call. From germline, CDR1 is DFQATT and CDR2 SNEGSKA (reference sequence). The V end lost 7 bases, the J end lost 0 bases, and 6 bases lay between the germline ends. The CDR3 runs to 11 residues.

The genes are TRBV19 and TRBJ1-6, with D perhaps matching TRBD1 (6 bases). Germline V gene lookup returns CDR1 LNHDA and CDR2 SQIVND (reference sequence). CDR3 size: 15 residues. Trimming pared 4 bases from V and 9 bases from J, leaving 16 bases between. The CDR3, as DNA: TGTGCCAGTAGTACCACTGACAGGTCTGTTTCACCCCTCCACTTT. Translated: CASSTTDRSVSPLHF.

This clone was seen just once. The chain joins TRBV5-6 to TRBJ1-2, with 10 nucleotides matching TRBD1. The CDR3 has 14 amino acids. Germline CDR1 reads SGHDT; CDR2 reads YYEEEE. With V trimmed by 4 bases and J by 5 bases, 5 bases remained unmatched. The CDR3 DNA follows: TGTGCCAGCAGCCCAAGGACAGGGGGATATGGCTACACCTTC. It encodes CASSPRTGGYGYTF.

This clone was recorded a few times. V gene TRBV29-1 combines with J gene TRBJ2-5; 7 positions match TRBD1. The CDR3 has 12 amino acids. Germline V lookup: CDR1 SQVTM, CDR2 ANQGSEA. Unmatched junction bases numbered 5, after V lost 7 bases and J lost 3 bases. The CDR3 sequence is CSANRGKETQYF. CDR3 nucleotides: TGCAGCGCTAACAGGGGTAAAGAGACCCAGTACTTC. Combining the CDR3 with reference TRBV29-1 and TRBJ2-5 gives the whole variable domain SAVISQKPSRDICQRGTSLTIQCQVDSQVTMMFWYRQQPGQSLTLIATANQGSEATYESGFVIDKFPISRPNLTFSTLTVSNMSPEDSSIYLCSANRGKETQYFGPGTRLLVL.

The chain links TRBV11-2 to TRBJ2-2; 7 bases are a match to TRBD2. The CDR3 is made up of 16 amino acids. The V gene end was trimmed by 2 bases and the J gene end by 5 bases; junction bases not matched to a gene: 8. CDR1 and CDR2 from the germline V gene are SGHAT and FQNNGV. CDR3 region: CASSLRGSGLTGELFF. In DNA, the CDR3 is TGTGCCAGCAGCTTAAGGGGTAGCGGGCTGACCGGGGAGCTGTTTTTT.

V is TRBV15 and J is TRBJ2-3; D is perhaps TRBD2 (6 bases). Trimming shortened V by 0 bases and J by 4 bases, and 8 bases separated the two germline ends. This CDR3 has 14 residues. Germline V gives CDR1 LNHNV, CDR2 YYDKDF (reference sequence). In DNA, the CDR3 is TGTGCCACCAGCAGAGATATAGCGGCAGATACGCAGTATTTT. Its translation: CATSRDIAADTQYF.

The V gene is TRBV6-5, the J gene TRBJ1-5; 10 bases line up with TRBD1. V gave up 6 bases and J gave up 5 bases; unmatched junction bases: 4. CDR3 length: 14 residues. Germline V CDR1 and CDR2: MNHEY, SVGAGI. The CDR3 reads CASSDRGLDQPQHF. Written as DNA, the CDR3 is TGTGCCAGCAGCGACAGGGGGCTCGATCAGCCCCAGCATTTT.

This rearrangement joins TRBV19 to TRBJ1-5; no clear D gene. The CDR3 has 15 amino acids. The germline CDR1 and CDR2 sequences are LNHDA and SQIVND (reference sequence). Deletions cut 7 bases from V and 2 bases from J, with 15 bases between. The DNA for the CDR3 is TGTGCCAGTACTCGCGGGGAGTTGGGCAATCAGCCCCAGCATTTT. Translated: CASTRGELGNQPQHF.

The gene calls are TRBV27 and TRBJ1-2, with no clear D. Germline V lookup: CDR1 MNHEY, CDR2 SMNVEV (reference sequence). CDR3 length: 13 residues. V was clipped by 3 bases and J by 4 bases, with 9 bases between them. CDR3 bases: TGTGCCAGCAGTTTTGGCCAGTTCTATGGCTACACCTTC. It codes for CASSFGQFYGYTF.

The CDR3 here is CASNGLHRGNYEQYF. The CDR3 DNA is TGTGCCAGCAACGGCCTTCACCGGGGGAATTACGAGCAGTACTTC. This sequence joins TRBV5-6 and TRBJ2-7; possible D gene TRBD2, 6 bases. Germline-derived CDR1 and CDR2 are SGHDT and YYEEEE. This CDR3 spans 15 amino acids. V was clipped by 6 bases and J by 4 bases, with 20 bases between them.

V usage is TRBV5-6 and J usage is TRBJ1-2; D is ambiguous. The V gene's germline CDR1 is SGHDT and CDR2 YYEEEE. This CDR3 has 12 residues. Trimming left V 4 bases short and J 3 bases short, with 7 bases between. Here the CDR3 reads CASSLLDYGYTF. The CDR3 region has the DNA TGTGCCAGCAGCCTCTTAGACTATGGCTACACCTTC.

This chain uses TRBV2 with TRBJ2-7; 10 bases line up with TRBD2. The CDR3 consists of 19 residues. With V trimmed by 7 bases and J by 0 bases, 18 bases remained unmatched. Germline loops: CDR1 SNHLY, CDR2 FYNNEI. The chain's CDR3 is CASTDPGLATTRSSYEQYF. The DNA of the CDR3 is TGTGCCAGCACCGACCCGGGACTAGCGACCACCAGGAGCTCCTACGAGCAGTACTTC.

The rearrangement uses TRBV6-5 and TRBJ2-7; TRBD1 agrees at 7 bases. Germline assignment: CDR1 MNHEY and CDR2 SVGAGI. Losses at the gene ends were 5 bases for V and 4 bases for J; bases not matched to a gene: 8. The CDR3 runs to 14 residues. For the CDR3, the DNA is TGTGCCAGCAGTAATACAGGGGCATCTTACGAGCAGTACTTC. It specifies CASSNTGASYEQYF.

The chain recombines TRBV2 with TRBJ2-7, with a weak D call TRBD1 (6 bases). The CDR3 has 14 residues. The ends were cut back, 3 bases at V and 4 bases at J, with 13 bases in the middle. CDR1 and CDR2 (germline): SNHLY, FYNNEI. The CDR3 bases are TGTGCCAGCAGTGAGGGGGCCTTAAGTTACGAGCAGTACTTC. Translated: CASSEGALSYEQYF.

This chain uses TRBV5-1 with TRBJ2-7, with D unclear. Trimming took 2 bases from V and 1 from J, leaving 7 bases between them. CDR3 length equals 13 residues. Germline CDR1 SGHRS, CDR2 YFSETQ. CDR3 coding DNA: TGCGCCAGCAGCTTAACAGAGTCCTACGAGCAGTACTTC. Encoded protein: CASSLTESYEQYF. The full variable domain, completed using reference TRBV5-1 and TRBJ2-7, is KAGVTQTPRYLIKTRGQQVTLSCSPISGHRSVSWYQQTPGQGLQFLFEYFSETQRNKGNFPGRFSGRQFSNSRSEMNVSTLELGDSALYLCASSLTESYEQYFGPGTRLTVT.

The chain employs TRBV7-2 and TRBJ1-2; TRBD1 agrees at 10 bases. V shed 5 bases, J shed 8 bases, and the junction held 20 bases outside the gene matches. The germline CDR1 and CDR2 sequences are SGHTA and FQGNSA. The length of the CDR3 is 18 residues. The CDR3 bases are TGTGCCAGCAGCCCCCGGGGCCGACAGGGGGCTATAGATGGGGGCTACACCTTC. Translated: CASSPRGRQGAIDGGYTF.

This clone was seen a few times. The rearrangement uses TRBV18 and TRBJ1-6, with D possibly being TRBD1 (6 bases). The ends were cut back, 2 bases at V and 9 bases at J, with 11 bases in the middle. This CDR3 has 14 amino acids. Germline assignment: CDR1 KGHSH and CDR2 LQKENI. CDR3 nucleotides: TGTGCCAGCTCACCAGGGGGCCAGCTTTCACCCCTCCACTTT. As protein: CASSPGGQLSPLHF.

This chain uses TRBV5-8 with TRBJ2-3; perhaps TRBD2 as D (6 bases). CDR1 and CDR2 from the germline V gene are SGHTS and YDEGEE. This CDR3 has 14 residues. V lost 3 bases and J 2 bases, leaving 10 bases between the germline ends. Here the CDR3 reads CASSSRDFTDTQYF. CDR3 in DNA: TGTGCCAGCAGCTCCCGGGACTTCACAGATACGCAGTATTTT.

This clone has more than one count but fewer than ten. This chain joins TRBV11-1 and TRBJ2-7, with a possible D match to TRBD1 (5 bases). Germline values: CDR1 SGHAT, CDR2 FQDESV (reference sequence). The CDR3 length is 14 residues. V lost 5 bases, J lost 3 bases, and 14 bases lay in between. DNA for the CDR3: TGTGCCAGCAGCCATTTGGGGCAAGACTACGAGCAGTACTTC. Amino acid sequence: CASSHLGQDYEQYF.

This chain uses TRBV5-1 with TRBJ2-5, with 7 bases lining up with TRBD1. The germline gives CDR1 SGHRS, CDR2 YFSETQ. CDR3 size: 14 residues. J lost 3 bases, V lost 4 bases, and 6 bases had no gene match. The CDR3 sequence: CASSDITGEETQYF. In DNA, the CDR3 is TGCGCCAGCAGCGATATTACAGGGGAAGAGACCCAGTACTTC.

The rearrangement uses TRBV5-1 and TRBJ2-3; 11 nucleotides agree with TRBD2. This CDR3 has 18 residues. V gave up 4 bases and J gave up 0 bases; unmatched junction bases: 10. The V gene's germline CDR1 is SGHRS and CDR2 YFSETQ. Written as DNA, the CDR3 is TGCGCCAGCAGCGATACTAGCGGGGGATACCCCAGCACAGATACGCAGTATTTT. Translation: CASSDTSGGYPSTDTQYF.

The rearrangement uses TRBV18 and TRBJ2-5, with 10 positions matching TRBD2. This CDR3 comprises 13 residues. The germline V gene encodes CDR1 KGHSH and CDR2 LQKENI. Unmatched junction bases numbered 0, after V lost 4 bases and J lost 4 bases. The chain's CDR3 is CASSLAGGETQYF. The CDR3 DNA is TGTGCCAGCTCACTAGCGGGAGGAGAGACCCAGTACTTC.

This chain links TRBV4-2 with TRBJ2-1; D is uncertain. The V gene's germline CDR1 is LGHNA and CDR2 YNFKEQ. The V end was cut by 1 base, the J end by 9 bases, with 7 bases between. The CDR3 length is 12 residues. CDR3 protein: CASSQATVEQFF. The CDR3 nucleotides read TGTGCCAGCAGCCAAGCTACTGTTGAGCAGTTCTTC.

V and J are TRBV10-3 and TRBJ2-1, with D possibly matching TRBD1 (5 bases). Germline CDR1 reads ENHRY; CDR2 reads SYGVKD. V was cut by 3 bases and J by 3 bases, with 12 bases left in between. The CDR3 consists of 15 residues. CDR3 loop: CAISDGDRVYNEQFF. The CDR3 nucleotides are TGTGCCATCAGTGACGGTGACAGAGTCTACAATGAGCAGTTCTTC.

The chain couples TRBV7-7 to TRBJ2-3, with D possibly matching TRBD1 (6 bases). V lost 5 bases and J lost 2, with 14 bases in between. Germline lookup yields CDR1 SSHAT and CDR2 FNYEAQ (reference sequence). This CDR3 is built from 15 residues. The CDR3 bases are TGTGCCAGCAGCGAAACGGACAGAGACACAGATACGCAGTATTTT. This encodes CASSETDRDTDTQYF.

This chain connects TRBV9 to TRBJ2-7, with TRBD2 matching over 10 bases. The CDR3 length is 15 residues. The germline V gene encodes CDR1 SGDLS and CDR2 YYNGEE. J was trimmed by 1 base and V by 1 base; bases with no gene match: 2. CDR3 in DNA: TGTGCCAGCAGCGTAAGCGGGGGGGGATCCTACGAGCAGTACTTC. It translates to CASSVSGGGSYEQYF. Full variable domain (outside the CDR3, taken from reference TRBV9 and TRBJ2-7): DSGVTQTPKHLITATGQRVTLRCSPRSGDLSVYWYQQSLDQGLQFLIQYYNGEERAKGNILERFSAQQFPDLHSELNLSSLELGDSALYFCASSVSGGGSYEQYFGPGTRLTVT.

This chain joins TRBV29-1 and TRBJ1-2; a weak D match, TRBD1 (6 bases). Per germline, CDR1 SQVTM and CDR2 ANQGSEA. V was trimmed by 3 bases and J by 2 bases, leaving 13 bases between them. The CDR3 extends over 14 amino acids. CDR3 coding DNA: TGCAGCGTTGAGGGACAAAATTCCAACTATGGCTACACCTTC. Its translation is CSVEGQNSNYGYTF.